Presented here are 12 T cell receptor beta chains from one specimen sequenced in a study of T-cell reconstitution after alpha-beta-depleted transplantation in children. Unique molecular identifiers were incorporated when the TCRbeta library was constructed. TCRdb redid the calling of the PCR reads with MiXCR, one entry per CDR3 protein. The sample yields 200,000 to 300,000 distinct CDR3 sequences, about 11% seen once. The sequenced sample was PBMCs from the stem cell graft donor, obtained from the stem cell graft. These receptors originate from a human donor who donated a stem cell graft to a child with acute lymphoblastic leukemia.

This clonotype has at least ten counts. The chain recombines TRBV7-2 with TRBJ1-2, with a tentative D call TRBD1 (5 bases). The CDR3 runs to 14 residues. V was trimmed by 5 bases and J by 7 bases, leaving 17 bases between them. Germline V lookup: CDR1 SGHTA, CDR2 FQGNSA. The CDR3 loop reads CASSEGRWTAGYTF. The CDR3 DNA reads as TGTGCCAGCAGCGAGGGACGGTGGACTGCTGGCTACACCTTC.

In this sample, this clonotype turned up many times. The V gene is TRBV4-3, the J gene TRBJ2-1; D gene uncertain. There are 16 residues in the CDR3. Trimming removed 0 bases at V and 0 bases at J, with 9 bases between. Germline-derived CDR1 and CDR2 are LGHNA and YSLEER. CDR3 sequence (DNA): TGCGCCAGCAGCCAAGAAGGCTGGAGCTCCTACAATGAGCAGTTCTTC. This gives the protein CASSQEGWSSYNEQFF.

The table lists this clonotype with many counts. CDR3 nucleotides: TGCAGTGCTAGAAATGGAGGGGCAACTGAAGCTTTCTTT. It yields the protein CSARNGGATEAFF. This chain links TRBV20-1 with TRBJ1-1, with D possibly being TRBD1 (5 bases). The CDR3 consists of 13 residues. V lost 2 bases to trimming and J lost 5 bases, with 12 bases between them. Germline V gene sequence: CDR1 DFQATT, CDR2 SNEGSKA (reference sequence).

This chain connects TRBV6-1 to TRBJ2-7, with TRBD2 as a possible D gene (6 bases). V gave up 5 bases and J gave up 8 bases, with 16 bases separating them. The germline V gene encodes CDR1 MNHNS and CDR2 SASEGT. The CDR3 loop spans 13 amino acids. CDR3 loop: CASSPGEEDKQYF. The CDR3, as DNA: TGTGCCAGCAGTCCCGGGGAGGAGGACAAGCAGTACTTC.

This clonotype appeared many times. The chain uses TRBV12-3 or TRBV12-4 and TRBJ2-1; tentative D call: TRBD2 (6 bases). CDR3 length: 15 residues. The V and J ends lost 1 base and 9 bases respectively, with 16 bases between them. Here the CDR3 DNA reads TGTGCCAGCAGTTTAGTGGGGACTTACTCAGGTGAGCAGTTCTTC. Translating it yields CASSLVGTYSGEQFF.

This clonotype has ten or more counts. The chain recombines TRBV25-1 with TRBJ2-3; 10 positions match TRBD1. Germline CDR1 MGHDK, CDR2 SYGVNS. This CDR3 contains 16 residues. V shed 3 bases, J shed 2 bases, and the junction held 5 bases outside the gene matches. CDR3: CASSDPGQGNTDTQYF. CDR3 DNA sequence: TGTGCCAGCAGTGACCCGGGACAGGGGAACACAGATACGCAGTATTTT.

This clonotype was recorded many times. The rearrangement joins TRBV20-1 to TRBJ2-1; D unresolved. The germline gives CDR1 DFQATT, CDR2 SNEGSKA (reference sequence). Between the trimmed V and J ends, which lost 6 bases and 10 bases, there was a span of 16 bases. This CDR3 contains 12 residues. As DNA, the CDR3 is TGCAGTGCGACGGACCTTGGGCCCGAGCAGTTCTTC. It specifies CSATDLGPEQFF.

This chain uses TRBV20-1 with TRBJ2-1; 15 bases agree with TRBD2. V was pared by 3 bases and J by 4 bases, with 7 bases of the junction left unmatched. The CDR3 loop spans 17 amino acids. The germline CDR1 and CDR2 sequences are DFQATT and SNEGSKA (reference sequence). The CDR3 DNA follows: TGCAGTGCTAGGCGGACTAGCGGGAGGGCCGGGTACAATGAGCAGTTCTTC. Translating gives CSARRTSGRAGYNEQFF.

As concerns this clonotype: A single base separates this from a much larger clone, so it may be a read error. The CDR3 carries no conserved terminal phenylalanine or tryptophan, so it likely arises from a read error. The rearrangement uses TRBV27 and TRBJ1-2, with D uncertain. Between the trimmed V and J ends, which lost 4 bases and 4 bases, there was a span of 7 bases. CDR1 and CDR2 (germline): MNHEY, SMNVEV (reference sequence). The CDR3 has 12 residues. The CDR3 DNA sequence: TGTGCCAGCAGTTCCCCACCCTATGGCTACACCTCC. It codes for CASSSPPYGYTS.

This clonotype was seen ten or more times. The chain is built from TRBV7-2 and TRBJ2-7; D is uncertain. The CDR3 contains 13 residues. Germline V gene lookup returns CDR1 SGHTA and CDR2 FQGNSA. V gave up 3 bases and J gave up 5 bases, with 11 bases separating them. CDR3 sequence: CASSLAPNDEQYF. The DNA for the CDR3 is TGTGCCAGCAGCTTGGCCCCCAACGACGAGCAGTACTTC.

Of note for this clonotype: A read error may explain this, as a much larger clone is one base away. The CDR3 coding sequence is TGTGCCTGCAGCGTAGGCAGGGGGGAGGAGACCCAGTACTTC. Its protein is CACSVGRGEETQYF. This chain links TRBV9 with TRBJ2-5, with D possibly being TRBD1 (7 bases). This CDR3 has 14 amino acids. CDR1 and CDR2 (germline): SGDLS, YYNGEE.

V is TRBV12-3 or TRBV12-4 and J is TRBJ1-6; 9 positions agree with TRBD1. This CDR3 is 15 amino acids long. The V gene end was trimmed by 7 bases and the J gene end by 7 bases; junction bases not matched to a gene: 8. The CDR3 here is CASTTAGQGNSPLHF. For the CDR3, the DNA is TGTGCCAGCACCACAGCGGGACAGGGAAATTCACCCCTCCACTTT.